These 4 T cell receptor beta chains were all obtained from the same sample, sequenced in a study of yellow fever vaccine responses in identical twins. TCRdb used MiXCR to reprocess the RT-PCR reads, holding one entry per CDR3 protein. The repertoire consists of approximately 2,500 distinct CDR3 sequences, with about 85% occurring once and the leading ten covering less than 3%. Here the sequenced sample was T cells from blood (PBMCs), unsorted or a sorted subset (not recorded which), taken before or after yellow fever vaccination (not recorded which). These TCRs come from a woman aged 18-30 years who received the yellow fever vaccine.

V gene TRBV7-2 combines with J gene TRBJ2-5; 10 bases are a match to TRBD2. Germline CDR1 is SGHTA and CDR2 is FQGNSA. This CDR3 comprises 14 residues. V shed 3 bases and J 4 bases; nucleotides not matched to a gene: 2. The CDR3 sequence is CASSFLAGVETQYF. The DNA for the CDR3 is TGTGCCAGCAGCTTCCTAGCGGGAGTAGAGACCCAGTACTTC.

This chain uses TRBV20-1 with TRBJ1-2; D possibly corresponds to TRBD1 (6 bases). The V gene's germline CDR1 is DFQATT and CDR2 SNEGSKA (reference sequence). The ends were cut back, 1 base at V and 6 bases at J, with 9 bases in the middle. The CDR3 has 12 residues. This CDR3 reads CSARGGGDGYTF. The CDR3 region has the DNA TGCAGTGCTAGAGGTGGGGGCGATGGCTACACCTTC.

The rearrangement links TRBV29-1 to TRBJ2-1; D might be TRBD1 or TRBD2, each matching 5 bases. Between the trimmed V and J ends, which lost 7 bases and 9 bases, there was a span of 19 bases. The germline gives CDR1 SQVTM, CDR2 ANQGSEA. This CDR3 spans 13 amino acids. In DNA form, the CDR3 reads TGCAGCGCTGACCGGGACCTAAATGGTGAGCAGTTCTTC. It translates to CSADRDLNGEQFF.

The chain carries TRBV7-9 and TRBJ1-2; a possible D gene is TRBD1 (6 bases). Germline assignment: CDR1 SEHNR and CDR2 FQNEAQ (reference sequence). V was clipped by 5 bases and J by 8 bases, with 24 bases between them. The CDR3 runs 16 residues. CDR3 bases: TGTGCCAGCAGCCCAAGCCGGGACACCGGCCGATCGGGCTACACCTTC. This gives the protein CASSPSRDTGRSGYTF.